This entry lists 5 T cell receptor beta chains sequenced from one sample in a study of blood T cell repertoires in COVID-19. Data came from immunoSEQ multiplex PCR; TCRdb stores just in-frame clones and leaves some out. This repertoire shows hundreds of thousands of clones, around 85% found once; its top ten account for 3% to 4%. Input material: peripheral blood. These receptors originate from a woman aged 40 to 50 with active or convalescent COVID-19.

The chain combines TRBV30 with TRBJ2-1, with TRBD1 matching 8 bases. Germline V gives CDR1 GTSNPN, CDR2 SVGIG (reference sequence). V lost 0 bases and J lost 6; bases outside the gene matches: 10. The CDR3 is made up of 16 amino acids. The CDR3 coding sequence is TGTGCCTGGAGTGTACGGGACAGGTGGTTTCGCAATGAGCAGTTCTTC. Translating gives CAWSVRDRWFRNEQFF.

This clone was observed a single time. This sequence joins TRBV24-1 and TRBJ1-1; the D is unclear. V dropped 2 bases and J dropped 6 bases, with 12 bases sitting between them. CDR1 and CDR2 from the germline V gene are KGHDR and SFDVKD. The CDR3 is 14 residues long. CDR3: CATSDSRLGAEAFF. The CDR3 DNA is TGTGCCACCAGTGATTCCAGGTTGGGCGCTGAAGCTTTCTTT.

V gene TRBV18 combines with J gene TRBJ1-5, with D possibly being TRBD1 (5 bases). Germline V gives CDR1 KGHSH, CDR2 LQKENI. Trimming stripped 6 bases from V and 3 bases from J, with 12 bases between. The CDR3 covers 14 residues. The CDR3 sequence is CASSDQGNNQPQHF. The CDR3, as DNA: TGTGCCAGCTCCGACCAGGGAAACAATCAGCCCCAGCATTTT.

The chain employs TRBV9 and TRBJ2-1; a possible D gene is TRBD2 (5 bases). V was trimmed by 4 bases and J by 7 bases, leaving 6 bases between them. Germline V lookup: CDR1 SGDLS, CDR2 YYNGEE. The CDR3 has 11 residues. CDR3 loop: CASSRGNEQFF. CDR3 sequence (DNA): TGTGCCAGCAGCCGGGGTAATGAGCAGTTCTTC.

The chain links TRBV5-1 to TRBJ2-3, with 12 nucleotides matching TRBD2. The CDR3 has 17 amino acids. Trimming at V came to 1 base and at J to 4 bases, leaving 7 bases not matched to a gene. The germline CDR1 and CDR2 sequences are SGHRS and YFSETQ. The CDR3 protein is CASSLSPSGGAADTQYF. The CDR3 region has the DNA TGCGCCAGCAGCTTGTCGCCTAGCGGGGGGGCCGCAGATACGCAGTATTTT.